This TCR beta chain emerged from a study of radiotherapy plus CTLA-4 blockade in lung cancer. Looking at the study overall: Patients showed objective responses in around a sixth of cases and disease control in 25% to 40%. Overall study findings and caveats: Following radiotherapy plus ipilimumab, tumor-derived TCR clones expanded in the blood.

Turning to this clone: Its antigen is not known.

Trimming cost V 8 bases and J 0 bases, with 10 bases left between them. This CDR3 spans 13 amino acids. The germline V gene has CDR1 SGHRS and CDR2 YFSETQ. The study gave focal radiation plus ipilimumab CTLA-4 blockade to patients with chemo-refractory metastatic non-small-cell lung cancer. Repertoires were generated with immunoSEQ multiplex PCR, while TCRdb's copy carries only in-frame clones and drops some. Of some 48,000 clones listed, approximately 86% are singletons. The source material was peripheral blood, sampled from a patient treated with radiotherapy plus ipilimumab. The clonotype was recovered from a human donor with non-small cell lung cancer that progressed on radiotherapy plus ipilimumab. Some clones in this sample may be carry-over from other donors' samples. The chain employs TRBV5-1 and TRBJ2-3; no definite D call. CDR3 sequence (DNA): TGCGCCAGTAGTTCCGGGAGCACAGATACGCAGTATTTT. Protein product: CASSSGSTDTQYF.